This T cell receptor (beta chain) originates from a study of shared clonotypes between healthy human individuals. Some clones are missing from TCRdb's copy, which holds only in-frame ones; the method was immunoSEQ multiplex PCR. Among about 530,000 clones listed, about 79% were seen once. For genomic DNA, unsorted samples relied on approximately 100 million PBMCs. Trimming took off 4 bases at V and 0 bases at J, with 17 bases between the two ends. The germline gives CDR1 SGHRS, CDR2 YFSETQ. The CDR3 runs to 16 residues. Sequences were obtained from PBMCs. The V and J genes are TRBV5-1 and TRBJ2-7; D not resolved. The TCR was taken from a woman between 40 and 55 years old in good health. Some clones in this sample may be carry-over from other donors' samples. CDR3 amino acids: CASSPAQGWDSYEQYF. In DNA, the CDR3 is TGCGCCAGCAGCCCAGCTCAAGGGTGGGACTCCTACGAGCAGTACTTC.